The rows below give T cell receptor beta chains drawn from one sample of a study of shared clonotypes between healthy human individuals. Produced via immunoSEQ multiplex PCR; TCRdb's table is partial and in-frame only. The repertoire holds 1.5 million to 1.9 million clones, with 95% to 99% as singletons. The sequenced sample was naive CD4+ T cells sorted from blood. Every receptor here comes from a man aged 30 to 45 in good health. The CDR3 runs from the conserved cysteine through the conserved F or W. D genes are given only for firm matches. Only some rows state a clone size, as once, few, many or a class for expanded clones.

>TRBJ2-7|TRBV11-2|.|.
TGTGCCAGCAGCTTAGGAGACAAGAGCTCCTACGAGCAGTACTTC
CASSLGDKSSYEQYF
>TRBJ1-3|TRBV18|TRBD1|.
TGTGCCAGCTCACGGGGACAGGCGAACTCTGGAAACACCATATATTTT
CASSRGQANSGNTIYF
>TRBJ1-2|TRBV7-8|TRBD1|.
TGTGCCAGCAGCTTAGCTGGACAGGGAGTCTATGGCTACACCTTC
CASSLAGQGVYGYTF
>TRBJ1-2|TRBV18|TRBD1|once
TGTGCCAGCTCACCGCGACAGGGGGCGAACTATGGCTACACCTTC
CASSPRQGANYGYTF
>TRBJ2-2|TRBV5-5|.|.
TGTGCCAGCAGCTTGGGGACAGCGAACACCGGGGAGCTGTTTTTT
CASSLGTANTGELFF
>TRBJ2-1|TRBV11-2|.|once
TGTGCCAGCAGCTTAGCAGCTAGAATCTCCTACAATGAGCAGTTCTTC
CASSLAARISYNEQFF
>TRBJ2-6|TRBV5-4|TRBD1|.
TGTGCCAGCAGCGCGACAGGGGCTGGGGCCAACGTCCTGACTTTC
CASSATGAGANVLTF
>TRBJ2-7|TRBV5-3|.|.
TGTGCCAGAAGCCTGTCCTACGAGCAGTACTTC
CARSLSYEQYF
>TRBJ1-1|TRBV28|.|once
TGTGCCAGCACTGCTGACCTGAACACTGAAGCTTTCTTT
CASTADLNTEAFF
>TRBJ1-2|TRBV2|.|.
TGTGCCAGCAGTGAACTAGGGTACGGCTACACCTTC
CASSELGYGYTF
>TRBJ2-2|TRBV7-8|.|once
TGTGCCAGCAGCTTACGGGGAAACACCGGGGAGCTGTTTTTT
CASSLRGNTGELFF
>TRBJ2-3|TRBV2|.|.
TGTGCCAGCAGTGAAGCGCCCAAGATAAGCACAGATACGCAGTATTTT
CASSEAPKISTDTQYF
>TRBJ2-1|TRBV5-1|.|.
TGCGCCAGCAGCCCGACAGCTTCCTACAATGAGCAGTTCTTC
CASSPTASYNEQFF
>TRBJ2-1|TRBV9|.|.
TGTGCCAGCAGCCCCCGTGTCAGCTCCTACAATGAGCAGTTCTTC
CASSPRVSSYNEQFF
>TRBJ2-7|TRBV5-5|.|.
TGTGCCAGCAGCTTGAGGCCTTCCTACGAGCAGTACTTC
CASSLRPSYEQYF
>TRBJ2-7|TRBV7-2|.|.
TGTGCCAGCAGCAGGACCGGGGAAACCTACGAGCAGTACTTC
CASSRTGETYEQYF
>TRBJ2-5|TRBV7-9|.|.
TGTGCCAGCAGCTTATATACCCAGCAAGAGACCCAGTACTTC
CASSLYTQQETQYF
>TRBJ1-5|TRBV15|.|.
TGTGCCACCAGCAGAGATCCCGGACAGAGCAATCAGCCCCAGCATTTT
CATSRDPGQSNQPQHF
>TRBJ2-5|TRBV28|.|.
TGTGCCAGCAAGGAACGGAACCAAGAGACCCAGTACTTC
CASKERNQETQYF
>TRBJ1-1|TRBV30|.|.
TGTGCCTGGAGTGTATTGGGGGGCACTGAAGCTTTCTTT
CAWSVLGGTEAFF
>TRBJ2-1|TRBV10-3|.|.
TGTGCCATCAGTGAGCAACAGGGCGATGAGCAGTTCTTC
CAISEQQGDEQFF
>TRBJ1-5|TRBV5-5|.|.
TGTGCCAGCAGCTTAGTTCCAGGCGAGGATCAGCCCCAGCATTTT
CASSLVPGEDQPQHF
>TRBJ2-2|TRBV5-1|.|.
TGCGCCAGCAGCGACCCCCGGAACACCGGGGAGCTGTTTTTT
CASSDPRNTGELFF
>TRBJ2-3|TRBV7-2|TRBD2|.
TGTGCCCCTAGATACGGGAGGCCCACAGATACGCAGTATTTT
CAPRYGRPTDTQYF
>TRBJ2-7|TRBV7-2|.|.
TGTGCCAGCAGCTTAATAGGGGGGCGCTTTAGCTCCTACGAGCAGTACTTC
CASSLIGGRFSSYEQYF
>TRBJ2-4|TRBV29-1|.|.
TGCAGCGTTCCGGGTTCAGCCAAAAACATTCAGTACTTC
CSVPGSAKNIQYF
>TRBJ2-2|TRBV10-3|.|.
TGTGCCACCCGCCTCGCGAGTTCCGGGGAGCTGTTTTTT
CATRLASSGELFF
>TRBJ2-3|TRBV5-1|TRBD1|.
TGCGCCAGCAGCTTGGCCTCTACAGGGGAGAGGCAGTATTTT
CASSLASTGERQYF
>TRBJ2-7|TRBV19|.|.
TGTGCCACGGCCGTGGGGACGAACTTGGGGCAGTACTTC
CATAVGTNLGQYF
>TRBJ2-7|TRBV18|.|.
TGTGCCAGCTCACCATTAGTGGAGGGCGAGCAGTACTTC
CASSPLVEGEQYF
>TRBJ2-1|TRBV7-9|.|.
TGTGCCAGCAGCTCCCTTGGGGACTTGCCGGCTTTCGGGCAGTTCTTC
CASSSLGDLPAFGQFF
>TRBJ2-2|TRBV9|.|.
TGTGCCAGCAGCGTAGGGTTAACAGGGTGGAACACCGGGGAGCTGTTTTTT
CASSVGLTGWNTGELFF
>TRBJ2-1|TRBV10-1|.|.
TGCGCCAGCACAAAGGGAGTGGGGCAGTTCTTC
CASTKGVGQFF
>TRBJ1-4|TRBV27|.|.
TGTGCCAGCAGTAAATATTGGACTGGAGAAAAACTGTTTTTT
CASSKYWTGEKLFF
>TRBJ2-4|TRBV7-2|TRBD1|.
TGTGCCAGCAGCTTAGAGGGAGGACAGGGGGAAAACATTCAGTACTTC
CASSLEGGQGENIQYF
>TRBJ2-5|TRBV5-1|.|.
TGCGCCAGCAGCTTGGTAGGGGTCAACCAAGAGACCCAGTACTTC
CASSLVGVNQETQYF
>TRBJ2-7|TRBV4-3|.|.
TGCGCCAGCAGCCAACAGTCCCAGGGGAGCTACGAGCAGTACTTC
CASSQQSQGSYEQYF
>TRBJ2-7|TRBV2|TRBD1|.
TGTGCCAGCAGCGACAAGGGACAGTCCTTGGTCCCGACCTACGAGCAGTACTTC
CASSDKGQSLVPTYEQYF
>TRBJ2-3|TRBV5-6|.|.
TGTGCCAGCAGCTTGTATTTCCGGGACTCCGGTACAGATACGCAGTATTTT
CASSLYFRDSGTDTQYF
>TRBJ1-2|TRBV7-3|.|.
TGTGCCAGCAGCTTAGGGTCTTCGGGTCTTGGCTACACCTTC
CASSLGSSGLGYTF
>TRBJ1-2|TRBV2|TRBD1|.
TGTGCCAGCAGTGAAACTGGACAGGCTGGCTACACCTTC
CASSETGQAGYTF
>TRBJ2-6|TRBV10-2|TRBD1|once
TGCGCCAGCAGTGATTTGGGCAGGGGGCCTGGGGCCAACGTCCTGACTTTC
CASSDLGRGPGANVLTF
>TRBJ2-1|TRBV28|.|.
TGTGCCAGCAGTTCGAACCGAATAGTCTCCTACAATGAGCAGTTCTTC
CASSSNRIVSYNEQFF
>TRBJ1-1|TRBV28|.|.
TGTGCCAGCAGTTTTAAACAGCTTGAAGCTTTCTTT
CASSFKQLEAFF
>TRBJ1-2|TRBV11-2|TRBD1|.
TGTGCCAGCAGAAAGCCGGGACAGGGGGTCTCGGGTAACTATGGCTACACCTTC
CASRKPGQGVSGNYGYTF
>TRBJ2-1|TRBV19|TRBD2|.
TGTGCCAGTAGTATAACTAGCGGGAGCTTATCTCGTAGGGCCAACAATGAGCAGTTCTTC
CASSITSGSLSRRANNEQFF
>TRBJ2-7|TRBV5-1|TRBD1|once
TGCGCCAGCAACCGGGACAGGGGGACCTACGAGCAGTACTTC
CASNRDRGTYEQYF
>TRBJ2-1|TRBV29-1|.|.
TGCAGCACCCGGGACTCTACTCGGGGTGAGCAGTTCTTC
CSTRDSTRGEQFF
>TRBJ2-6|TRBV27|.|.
TGTGCCAGCAGTTTATTCGGCAGGGAAGCTGGGGCCAACGTCCTGACTTTC
CASSLFGREAGANVLTF
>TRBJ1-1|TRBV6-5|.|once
TGTGCCAGCAGGCGGGTTGGGTTCGACACTGAAGCTTTCTTT
CASRRVGFDTEAFF
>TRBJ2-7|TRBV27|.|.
TGTGCCAGCAGTTTATCGGGCAGGAACTACGAGCAGTACTTC
CASSLSGRNYEQYF
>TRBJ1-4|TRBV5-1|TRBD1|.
TGCGCCAGCAGCCCGAGTCGGACAGGGTTTGAAAAACTGTTTTTT
CASSPSRTGFEKLFF
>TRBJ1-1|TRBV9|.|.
TGTGCCAGCAGCGTAGAAGCCGGGACCGCCAACTTCTTT
CASSVEAGTANFF
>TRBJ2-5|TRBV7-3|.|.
TGTGCCAGCAGCTTAAGGCGCTCCCTCCCGGGGGAGACCCAGTACTTC
CASSLRRSLPGETQYF
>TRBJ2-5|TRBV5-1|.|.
TGCGCCAGCAGCTTGTTCGGCGGGCAGGTACAAGAGACCCAGTACTTC
CASSLFGGQVQETQYF
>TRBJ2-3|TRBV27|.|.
TGTGCCAGCAGTTTAAGTGGCACTAGCACAGATACGCAGTATTTT
CASSLSGTSTDTQYF